Each of the 9 T cell receptor beta chains below was sequenced from the same sample in a study of regulatory T cells in long-lasting Graves disease. The time point is: persistent/refractory GD, antithyroid drugs over 5 years with positive TRAb. Following extraction of RNA from PBMCs, that RNA was used to make the TCR library. The authors built TCR beta libraries using iRepertoire HTBI primers and Arm-PCR of CDR3 regions. TCRdb called the multiplex PCR reads again in MiXCR, with one record for every CDR3 protein. The table shows some 440,000 distinct CDR3 sequences, with around 21% occurring only once. Sequencing was performed on peripheral blood mononuclear cells (PBMCs), taken when the disease was refractory, from a patient treated with antithyroid drugs. The receptors come from a female donor with Graves disease.

The chain employs TRBV12-3 or TRBV12-4 and TRBJ2-1, with a possible D match to TRBD1 (6 bases). CDR3 length: 13 residues. The germline V and J ends were trimmed by 3 bases and 9 bases, with 12 bases remaining between them. CDR3 residues: CASSFYRESEQFF. CDR3 coding DNA: TGTGCCAGCAGTTTTTACAGGGAGAGTGAGCAGTTCTTC.

This chain joins TRBV28 and TRBJ2-1; the match to TRBD1 covers 10 bases. The V gene end was trimmed by 2 bases and the J gene end by 4 bases; junction bases not matched to a gene: 2. The CDR3 loop spans 15 amino acids. CDR1 is MDHEN, CDR2 SYDVKM, per germline. DNA for the CDR3: TGTGCCAGCAGTTTAGGACAGGGGGAATACAATGAGCAGTTCTTC. Protein sequence: CASSLGQGEYNEQFF.

This clonotype was observed a handful of times. The chain joins TRBV27 to TRBJ1-6; perhaps TRBD1 as D (5 bases). The CDR3 has 17 amino acids. The V and J ends lost 3 bases and 6 bases respectively, with 18 bases between them. Germline lookup yields CDR1 MNHEY and CDR2 SMNVEV (reference sequence). This CDR3 is CASSFSLGATLNSPLHF. For the CDR3, the DNA is TGTGCCAGCAGTTTTTCTCTCGGGGCTACCCTTAATTCACCCCTCCACTTT.

The table lists this clonotype with a few counts. The chain uses TRBV28 and TRBJ2-3, with D perhaps matching TRBD1 or TRBD2 (6 bases each). The ends were cut back, 4 bases at V and 3 bases at J, with 17 bases in the middle. This CDR3 has 16 residues. Germline CDR1 and CDR2: MDHEN and SYDVKM. CDR3 loop: CASSSPTRGATDTQYF. Written as DNA, the CDR3 is TGTGCCAGCAGTTCGCCAACTAGGGGGGCGACAGATACGCAGTATTTT.

This clonotype was seen ten or more times. This chain connects TRBV6-1 to TRBJ2-7; D is perhaps TRBD1 or TRBD2 (5 bases each). Germline-derived CDR1 and CDR2 are MNHNS and SASEGT. The germline V and J ends were trimmed by 7 bases and 6 bases, with 16 bases remaining between them. The CDR3 runs 13 residues. The CDR3 loop reads CASIGRDASEQYF. The DNA for the CDR3 is TGTGCCAGCATAGGCAGGGACGCCTCCGAGCAGTACTTC.

Many counts were recorded for this clonotype. The chain uses TRBV19 and TRBJ2-7; possibly TRBD2 for D (5 bases). In germline, CDR1 is LNHDA, CDR2 SQIVND (reference sequence). CDR3 length equals 13 residues. The V end lost 6 bases, the J end lost 2 bases, and 11 bases lay between the germline ends. The CDR3 nucleotides are TGTGCCAGTAGCCGGACTGAAACCTACGAGCAGTACTTC. This gives the protein CASSRTETYEQYF.

The V and J genes are TRBV5-1 and TRBJ2-7, with D tentatively TRBD2 (6 bases). The CDR3 has 15 residues. Trimming stripped 4 bases from V and 4 bases from J, with 18 bases between. The germline V gene encodes CDR1 SGHRS and CDR2 YFSETQ. CDR3 sequence reads: CASSERDSEIYEQYF. In DNA form, the CDR3 reads TGCGCCAGCAGCGAACGGGACTCGGAGATATACGAGCAGTACTTC.

At least ten counts were recorded for this clonotype. The V and J genes are TRBV7-9 and TRBJ2-5; TRBD2 matches at 15 bases. The J segment lost 0 bases and the V segment lost 8 bases, leaving 13 bases of the junction unmatched. This CDR3 has 19 amino acids. Germline V lookup: CDR1 SEHNR, CDR2 FQNEAQ (reference sequence). Here the CDR3 DNA reads TGTGCCAGCTCCAATAGCGACGGACTAGCGGGAGGGTACCAAGAGACCCAGTACTTC. It encodes CASSNSDGLAGGYQETQYF.

The sample holds a few counts of this clonotype. The rearrangement uses TRBV7-9 and TRBJ2-2; no definite D call. The length of the CDR3 is 12 residues. The germline gives CDR1 SEHNR, CDR2 FQNEAQ (reference sequence). V lost 6 bases, J lost 10 bases, and 12 bases lay in between. CDR3 DNA sequence: TGTGCCAGCAGGCTCCACCCCTCGGAGCTGTTTTTT. Protein product: CASRLHPSELFF.